This T cell receptor beta chain came from a study of lymphopenia after photon versus proton radiotherapy. As regards this clone: Its antigen remains unknown.

The study's findings and limits: Larger post-nadir TCR diversity loss correlated inversely with survival in deceased patients. Under photons, naive T cells and diversity fell while effector/memory populations rose. Authors raise, but do not show, better survival with proton therapy.

Between the trimmed V and J ends, which lost 5 bases and 4 bases, there was a span of 11 bases. The length of the CDR3 is 13 residues. Germline lookup yields CDR1 MNHNY and CDR2 SVGAGI (reference sequence). Profiled with immunoSEQ multiplex PCR; TCRdb holds only in-frame clones, not every one. The top ten clones hold over 8.5% of a sample with some 20,000 clones, 80% to 90% of them seen once. This specimen consisted of peripheral blood, obtained from a patient treated with proton-based radiotherapy. This sequence was found in a man older than 75 with esophageal cancer. This chain joins TRBV6-6 and TRBJ1-2; D is possibly TRBD1 (6 bases). DNA for the CDR3: TGTGCCAGCAGTCCAGGGGTCCTCTATGGCTACACCTTC. Protein: CASSPGVLYGYTF.